This T cell receptor (beta chain) was captured by sequencing in a study of CD8+ T cells in alopecia areata. Whole-study findings and limits: TCR sharing was clearer in mice than between patients, perhaps partly owing to patient HLA diversity.

The CDR3 contains 14 residues. Looked up from germline, CDR1 is SQVTM and CDR2 is ANQGSEA. V was clipped by 6 bases and J by 0 bases; unmatched bases: 8. Remarks on this clone: Antigen: not known.

In each case, RNA was isolated and then reverse transcribed into cDNA as the sequencing template. Libraries were prepared by immunoSEQ multiplex PCR; TCRdb keeps only in-frame clonotypes and omits some of them. The sample consists of roughly 200,000 clones, around 63% of them appearing once. The clonotype originates from a human donor with alopecia areata. The specimen was CD4+ T cells sorted from blood, collected at week 0. The chain links TRBV29-1 to TRBJ2-7; 7 nucleotides line up with TRBD1. This CDR3 is CSVGSKGASYEQYF. In DNA, the CDR3 is TGCAGCGTGGGTAGTAAGGGGGCCTCCTACGAGCAGTACTTC.